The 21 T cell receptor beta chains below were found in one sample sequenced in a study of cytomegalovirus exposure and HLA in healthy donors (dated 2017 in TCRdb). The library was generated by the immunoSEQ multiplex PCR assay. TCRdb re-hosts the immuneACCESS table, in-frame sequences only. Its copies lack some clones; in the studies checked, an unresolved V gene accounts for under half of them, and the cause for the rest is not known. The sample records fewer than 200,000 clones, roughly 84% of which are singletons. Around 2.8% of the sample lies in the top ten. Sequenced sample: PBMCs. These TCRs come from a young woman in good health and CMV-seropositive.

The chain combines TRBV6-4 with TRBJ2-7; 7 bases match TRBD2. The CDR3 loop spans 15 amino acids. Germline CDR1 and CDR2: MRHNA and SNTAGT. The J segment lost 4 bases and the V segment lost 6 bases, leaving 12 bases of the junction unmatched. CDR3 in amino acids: CASSGEGSKQYEQYF. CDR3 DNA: TGTGCCAGCAGCGGGGAGGGTAGTAAACAATACGAGCAGTACTTC.

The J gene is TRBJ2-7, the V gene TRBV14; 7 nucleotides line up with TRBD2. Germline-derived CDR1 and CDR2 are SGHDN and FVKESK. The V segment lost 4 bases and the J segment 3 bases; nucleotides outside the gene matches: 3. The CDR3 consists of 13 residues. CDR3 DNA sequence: TGTGCCAGCAGCCCCCGGGGGGTCTACGAGCAGTACTTC. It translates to CASSPRGVYEQYF. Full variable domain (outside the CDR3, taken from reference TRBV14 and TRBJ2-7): EAGVTQFPSHSVIEKGQTVTLRCDPISGHDNLYWYRRVMGKEIKFLLHFVKESKQDESGMPNNRFLAERTGGTYSTLKVQPAELEDSGVYFCASSPRGVYEQYFGPGTRLTVT.

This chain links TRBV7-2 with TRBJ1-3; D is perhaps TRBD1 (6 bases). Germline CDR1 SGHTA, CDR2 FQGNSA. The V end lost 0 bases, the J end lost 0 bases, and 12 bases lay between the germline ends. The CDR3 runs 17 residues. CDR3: CASSLAGRGISGNTIYF. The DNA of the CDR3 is TGTGCCAGCAGCTTAGCGGGCAGGGGTATCTCTGGAAACACCATATATTTT.

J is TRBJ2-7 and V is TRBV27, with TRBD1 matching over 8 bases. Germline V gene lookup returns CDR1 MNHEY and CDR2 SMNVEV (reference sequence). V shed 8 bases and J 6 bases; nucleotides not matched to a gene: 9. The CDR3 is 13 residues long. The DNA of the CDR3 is TGTGCCAGCGGCTCCGGGACAGGAGCCGAGCAGTACTTC. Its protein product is CASGSGTGAEQYF.

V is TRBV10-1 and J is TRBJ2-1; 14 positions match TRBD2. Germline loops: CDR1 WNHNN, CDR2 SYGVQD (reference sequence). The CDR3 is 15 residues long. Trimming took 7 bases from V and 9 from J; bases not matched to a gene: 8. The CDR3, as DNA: TGCGCCAGCATTAGACTAGCGGGGGGGTGTGGTGAGCAGTTCTTC. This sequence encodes CASIRLAGGCGEQFF.

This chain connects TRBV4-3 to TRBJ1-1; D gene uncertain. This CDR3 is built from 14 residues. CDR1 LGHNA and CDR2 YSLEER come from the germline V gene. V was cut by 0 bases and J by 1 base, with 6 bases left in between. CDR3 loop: CASSQDIENTEAFF. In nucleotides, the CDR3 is TGCGCCAGCAGCCAAGATATAGAGAACACTGAAGCTTTCTTT.

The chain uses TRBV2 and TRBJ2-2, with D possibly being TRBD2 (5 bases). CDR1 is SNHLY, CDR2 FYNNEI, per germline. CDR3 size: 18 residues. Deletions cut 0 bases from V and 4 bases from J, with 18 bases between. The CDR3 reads CASSEAGIGPRGTGELFF. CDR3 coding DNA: TGTGCCAGCAGTGAAGCTGGTATAGGCCCTCGGGGCACCGGGGAGCTGTTTTTT.

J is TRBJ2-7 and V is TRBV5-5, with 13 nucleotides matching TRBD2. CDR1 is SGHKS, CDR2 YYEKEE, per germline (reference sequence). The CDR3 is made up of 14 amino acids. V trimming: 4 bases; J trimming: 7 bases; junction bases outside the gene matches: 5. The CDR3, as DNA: TGTGCCAGCAGCGCGACTAGCGGGGGGTATGAGCAGTACTTC. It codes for CASSATSGGYEQYF.

The CDR3 loop reads CASSVEGAITYTDTQYF. CDR3 nucleotide sequence: TGTGCCAGCAGCGTAGAGGGGGCCATTACCTACACAGATACGCAGTATTTT. The chain recombines TRBV9 with TRBJ2-3, with TRBD1 matching over 7 bases. The CDR3 runs 17 residues. With 0 bases clipped from V and 2 bases from J, the junction kept 9 bases outside the gene matches. In germline, CDR1 is SGDLS, CDR2 YYNGEE.

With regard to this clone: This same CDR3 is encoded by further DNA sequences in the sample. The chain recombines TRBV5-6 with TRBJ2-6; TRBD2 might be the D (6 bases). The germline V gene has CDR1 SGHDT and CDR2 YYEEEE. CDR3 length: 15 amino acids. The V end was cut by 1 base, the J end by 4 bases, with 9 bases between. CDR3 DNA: TGTGCCAGCAGCTTGCGGGGGTCCGGGGCCAACGTCCTGACTTTC. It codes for CASSLRGSGANVLTF.

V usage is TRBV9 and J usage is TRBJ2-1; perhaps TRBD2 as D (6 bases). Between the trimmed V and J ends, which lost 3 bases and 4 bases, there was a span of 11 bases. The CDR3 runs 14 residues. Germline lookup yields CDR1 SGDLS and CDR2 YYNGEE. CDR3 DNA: TGTGCCAGCAGCGAAGGAGGGACTTACAATGAGCAGTTCTTC. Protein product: CASSEGGTYNEQFF. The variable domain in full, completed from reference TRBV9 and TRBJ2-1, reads DSGVTQTPKHLITATGQRVTLRCSPRSGDLSVYWYQQSLDQGLQFLIQYYNGEERAKGNILERFSAQQFPDLHSELNLSSLELGDSALYFCASSEGGTYNEQFFGPGTRLTVL.

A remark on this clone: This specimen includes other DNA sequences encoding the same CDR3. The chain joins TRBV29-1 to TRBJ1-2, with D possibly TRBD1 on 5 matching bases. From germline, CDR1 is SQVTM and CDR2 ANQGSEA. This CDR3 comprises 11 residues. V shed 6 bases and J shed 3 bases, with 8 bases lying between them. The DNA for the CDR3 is TGCAGCGTGGGGGGAGACTATGGCTACACCTTC. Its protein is CSVGGDYGYTF.

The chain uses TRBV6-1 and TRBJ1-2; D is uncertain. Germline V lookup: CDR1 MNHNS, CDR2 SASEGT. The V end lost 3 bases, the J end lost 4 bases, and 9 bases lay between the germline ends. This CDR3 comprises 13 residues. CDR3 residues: CASSESPGYGYTF. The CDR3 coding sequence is TGTGCCAGCAGTGAGTCGCCAGGCTATGGCTACACCTTC.

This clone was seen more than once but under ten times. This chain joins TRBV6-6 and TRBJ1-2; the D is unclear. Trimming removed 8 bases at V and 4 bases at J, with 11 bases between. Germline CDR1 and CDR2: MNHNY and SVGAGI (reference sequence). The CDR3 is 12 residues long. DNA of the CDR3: TGTGCCAGCTTAACACAGAGCTATGGCTACACCTTC. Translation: CASLTQSYGYTF.

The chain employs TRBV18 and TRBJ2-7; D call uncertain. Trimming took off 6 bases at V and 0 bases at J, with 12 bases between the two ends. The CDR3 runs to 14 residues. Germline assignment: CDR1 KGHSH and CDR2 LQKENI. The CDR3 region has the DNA TGTGCCAGCTCTCCAGCTGGCCGCTCCTACGAGCAGTACTTC. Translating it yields CASSPAGRSYEQYF.

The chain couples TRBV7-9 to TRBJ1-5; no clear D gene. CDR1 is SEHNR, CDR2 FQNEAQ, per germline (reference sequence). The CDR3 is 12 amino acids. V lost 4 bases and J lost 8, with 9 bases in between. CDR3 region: CASSSRGEPQHF. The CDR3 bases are TGTGCCAGCAGCTCGAGAGGTGAGCCCCAGCATTTT.

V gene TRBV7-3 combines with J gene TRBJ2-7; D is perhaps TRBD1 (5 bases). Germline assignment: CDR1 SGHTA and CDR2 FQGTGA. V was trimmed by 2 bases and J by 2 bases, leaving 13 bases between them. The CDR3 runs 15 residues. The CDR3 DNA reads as TGTGCCAGCAGCTTACAAGGTCCAGGGACCTACGAGCAGTACTTC. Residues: CASSLQGPGTYEQYF.

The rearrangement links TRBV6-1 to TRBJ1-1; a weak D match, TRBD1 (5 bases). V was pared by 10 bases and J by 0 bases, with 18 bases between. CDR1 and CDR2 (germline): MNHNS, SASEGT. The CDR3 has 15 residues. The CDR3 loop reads CATTGPRAMNTEAFF. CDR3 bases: TGTGCCACCACCGGCCCCAGGGCCATGAACACTGAAGCTTTCTTT.

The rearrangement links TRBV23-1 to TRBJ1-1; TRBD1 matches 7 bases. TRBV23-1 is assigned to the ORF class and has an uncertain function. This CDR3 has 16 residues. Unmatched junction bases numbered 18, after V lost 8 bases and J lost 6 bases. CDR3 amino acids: CASPLLGNRGLPEAFF. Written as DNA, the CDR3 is TGCGCCAGCCCCTTATTAGGGAACAGGGGTCTACCTGAAGCTTTCTTT.

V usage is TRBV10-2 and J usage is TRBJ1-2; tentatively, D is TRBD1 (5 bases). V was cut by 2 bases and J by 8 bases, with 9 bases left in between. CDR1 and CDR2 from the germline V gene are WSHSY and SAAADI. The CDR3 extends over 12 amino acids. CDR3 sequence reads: CASSENRMGYTF. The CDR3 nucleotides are TGCGCCAGCAGTGAGAACAGGATGGGCTACACCTTC.

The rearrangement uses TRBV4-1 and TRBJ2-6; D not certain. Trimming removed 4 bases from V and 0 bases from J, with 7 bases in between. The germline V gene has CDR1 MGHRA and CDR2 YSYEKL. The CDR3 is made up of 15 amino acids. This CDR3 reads CASSRLFSGANVLTF. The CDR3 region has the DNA TGCGCCAGCAGCCGACTGTTCTCTGGGGCCAACGTCCTGACTTTC.